Shown below are 8 T cell receptor beta chains from a single sample sequenced in a study of T cell responses to AZD1222 COVID-19 vaccine (TCRdb year 2021). Libraries were prepared through the immunoSEQ multiplex PCR assay. TCRdb's version of the immuneACCESS table is confined to in-frame rearrangements and falls short of the full clone set. An unresolved V gene accounts for under half of the shortfall where checked; the remainder is of unknown origin. This sample is represented by approximately 100,000 clones; roughly 85% of them were singletons. The top ten clones comprise about 2.5% of the sample. Read against the paper, the sample's time point label means: about 28 days (+/-7) after the second vaccine dose. The specimen comprised peripheral blood, sampled 28 days after the second AZD1222 dose. The receptor source for this set is an adult who received the AZD1222 COVID-19 vaccine.

V is TRBV19 and J is TRBJ1-3; D possibly corresponds to TRBD1 (5 bases). The CDR3 spans 15 residues. CDR1 and CDR2 (germline): LNHDA, SQIVND (reference sequence). Between the trimmed V and J ends, which lost 1 base and 0 bases, there was a span of 7 bases. CDR3 nucleotides: TGTGCCAGTAGTATAGCAGGGAACTCTGGAAACACCATATATTTT. Its protein is CASSIAGNSGNTIYF.

The gene calls are TRBV7-9 and TRBJ1-2; 7 nucleotides match TRBD1. The CDR3 covers 15 residues. Germline values: CDR1 SEHNR, CDR2 FQNEAQ (reference sequence). Losses at the gene ends were 4 bases for V and 5 bases for J; bases not matched to a gene: 10. This chain's CDR3 is CASSSSGTAVYGYTF. The CDR3 DNA reads TGTGCCAGCAGCTCCTCCGGGACAGCAGTTTATGGCTACACCTTC.

This clone was detected only a few times. V usage is TRBV12-3 or TRBV12-4 and J usage is TRBJ2-2; D not certain. V was shortened by 9 bases and J by 1 base, with 3 bases between the two germline ends. The CDR3 covers 11 residues. Here the CDR3 reads CASGNTGELFF. CDR3 coding DNA: TGTGCCAGTGGGAACACCGGGGAGCTGTTTTTT.

This chain joins TRBV14 and TRBJ2-7; D uncertain. The V gene lost 2 bases and the J gene lost 12 bases, with 14 bases spanning the gap. Looked up from germline, CDR1 is SGHDN and CDR2 is FVKESK. The CDR3 is 12 amino acids. This CDR3 is CASSQSRLGMYF. CDR3 DNA: TGTGCCAGCAGCCAATCACGGCTAGGCATGTACTTC.

The genes are TRBV27 and TRBJ1-1; D not resolved. The germline CDR1 and CDR2 sequences are MNHEY and SMNVEV (reference sequence). Trimming took 6 bases from V and 0 from J, leaving 5 bases between them. CDR3 length: 12 amino acids. This CDR3 is CASRNMNTEAFF. In DNA form, the CDR3 reads TGTGCCAGCAGGAACATGAACACTGAAGCTTTCTTT.

V gene TRBV7-9 combines with J gene TRBJ2-7; TRBD2 matches at 7 bases. V lost 5 bases to trimming and J lost 7 bases; unmatched junction nucleotides: 11. The CDR3 length is 14 residues. CDR1 is SEHNR and CDR2 is FQNEAQ in the germline V gene (reference sequence). The CDR3: CASSPSGTGKEQYF. CDR3 DNA: TGTGCCAGCAGCCCGAGCGGGACCGGGAAGGAGCAGTACTTC.

This clone appeared once. J is TRBJ2-7 and V is TRBV27; 7 bases match TRBD1. Trimming took 7 bases from V and 2 from J; bases not matched to a gene: 8. The germline V gene has CDR1 MNHEY and CDR2 SMNVEV (reference sequence). The CDR3 spans 14 residues. The CDR3 here is CASKGRGFPYEQYF. The CDR3 nucleotides read TGTGCCAGCAAGGGCAGGGGGTTCCCCTACGAGCAGTACTTC.

CDR3 nucleotides: TGTGCCAGCAGCCAACGGGGCACCGGGGAGCTGTTTTTT. Its protein is CASSQRGTGELFF. This chain joins TRBV3-1 (or the pseudogene TRBV3-2) and TRBJ2-2; D may be TRBD2 (5 bases). Per germline, CDR1 LGHDT and CDR2 YNNKEL (reference sequence). This CDR3 is built from 13 residues. V was cut by 2 bases and J by 4 bases, with 5 bases left in between.